This T cell receptor (beta chain) was documented in a study of T cells in tumors after PD-1 blockade. Looking at the study overall: A subset received ongoing vismodegib 150 mg daily alongside anti-PD-1 therapy.

The repertoire was sequenced with immunoSEQ multiplex PCR; TCRdb's copy has only in-frame clones and lacks some. The sample contains tens of thousands of clones, over 75% of which appear only once. Input was about 616 ng to 6,500 ng of genomic DNA from tumor or blood. Germline lookup yields CDR1 SGHRS and CDR2 YFSETQ. Trimming cost V 4 bases and J 5 bases; bases outside gene matches: 14. CDR3 length: 18 residues. The source of this sequence is a human donor with basal cell carcinoma. V is TRBV5-1 and J is TRBJ2-3; TRBD2 aligns across 12 bases. Here the sequenced sample was PBMCs, taken before anti-PD-1 treatment. The CDR3 region is CASSRRSTSGGQRDTQYF. The CDR3 coding sequence is TGCGCCAGCAGCCGAAGATCCACTAGCGGGGGGCAACGAGATACGCAGTATTTT.